This TCR beta chain was obtained from a study of cytomegalovirus exposure and HLA in healthy donors. This CDR3 has 14 amino acids. Trimming took 6 bases from V and 3 from J, leaving 11 bases between them. Germline V gene lookup returns CDR1 ENHRY and CDR2 SYGVKD. Turning to this clone: Antigen specificity is unknown.

Study observations and caveats: It was reported in a later analysis that an Asian-associated ancestry cluster showed fewer N-insertions than the 666-donor mean. Previous analysis showed most TCR beta V segments were productive about 87% or about 30% of the time. A later analysis found that most CMV-associated TCR beta chains appeared HLA-restricted. Upon later analysis, TCR association rates were observed to vary by HLA locus, being highest for DRB1 and lowest for HLA-C.

60 Vbeta and 13 Jbeta primers were used in PCR. The method was immunoSEQ multiplex PCR; TCRdb's version includes in-frame clones alone and lacks a portion of them. Here the sample spans approximately 40,000 clones, 82% being singletons. Sequenced material: PBMCs. The chain employs TRBV10-3 and TRBJ2-2; D possibly corresponds to TRBD2 (6 bases). This clonotype was sampled from a woman under 30 in good health and CMV-seropositive. The CDR3 reads CAISGPGDTGELFF. The CDR3 nucleotides read TGTGCCATCAGCGGTCCGGGGGACACCGGGGAGCTGTTTTTT.